The rows below give T cell receptor beta chains drawn from one sample of a study of Ad26.COV2.S vaccination and SARS-CoV-2 variants. The method was immunoSEQ multiplex PCR; TCRdb's version includes in-frame clones alone and lacks a portion of them. The table shows about half a million clones, with nearly 90% occurring only once. Sequencing used peripheral blood, obtained in a trial of Ad26.COV2.S vaccine versus placebo. These receptors were taken from a person between 18 and 60 years old who received the Ad26.COV2.S COVID-19 vaccine or a placebo. The CDR3 runs from the conserved cysteine through the conserved F or W. Each record gives: V gene, clone size, D gene, J gene, CDR3 DNA, CDR3 protein. The D gene is left open where the match is weak. The size field is filled for only some rows; it gives once, few, many or a size class.

TRBV2	-	-	TRBJ2-2	TGTGCCAGCAGTGTTGTTGGAACCGGGGAGCTGTTTTTT	CASSVVGTGELFF
TRBV6-4	-	TRBD2	TRBJ2-1	TGTGCCACTTTGGGACTAGCGGATTACAATGAGCAGTTCTTC	CATLGLADYNEQFF
TRBV4-2	-	-	TRBJ1-2	TGTGCCAGCAGCAACACCCCCAGATATGGCTACACCTTC	CASSNTPRYGYTF
TRBV6-5	-	TRBD1	TRBJ2-7	TGTGCCAGCAGGTATAACTTACAGGGGCCGTACGAGCAGTACTTC	CASRYNLQGPYEQYF
TRBV10-3	-	TRBD2	TRBJ2-1	TGTGCCATCAAATCCTCGGGACTACCATACAATGAGCAGTTCTTC	CAIKSSGLPYNEQFF
TRBV3-1/TRBV3-2	few	TRBD2	TRBJ2-7	TGTGCCAGCAGCCCTGTGACTAGCGGGAGTGCCTACGAGCAGTACTTC	CASSPVTSGSAYEQYF
TRBV28	once	-	TRBJ2-5	TGTGCCAGCAGCCCCCCCCGGAGGCAGACCCAGTACTTC	CASSPPRRQTQYF
TRBV11-1	-	-	TRBJ2-3	TGTGCCAGCAGCTTAACCCTGGGGTCAGATACGCAGTATTTT	CASSLTLGSDTQYF
TRBV2	-	-	TRBJ2-5	TGTGCCAGCTTGACGGGGGGCTGGGAGACCCAGTACTTC	CASLTGGWETQYF
TRBV4-1	-	-	TRBJ1-5	TGCGCCAGCAGCCAAGATACCAGATGGAATCAGCCCCAGCATTTT	CASSQDTRWNQPQHF